This T cell receptor (beta chain) was profiled in a study of shared clonotypes between healthy human individuals (dated by TCRdb to the early 2020s). General notes on the study: The cohort included three men and a couple of women between 18 and 49 years of age. Blood TCR repertoires of a handful of healthy adults were deeply sequenced to estimate repertoire size and the extent of clonotype sharing between individuals. To increase sequencing depth and limit assay-specific biases, TCR repertoire library preparation and sequencing were carried out by different laboratories using diverse techniques. Each donor's leukapheresis produced roughly between roughly 0.85 and 10 billion PBMCs. For each donor, CD4 naive and CD4 memory were each run on three plates, CD8 naive on two plates, and CD8 memory on one plate. Results the study describes overall, beyond this receptor: Compared with non-shared clonotypes, clonotypes shared by all four sorted-subset donors had higher generation probabilities. Estimated clonotype richness was generally larger for naive than for memory subsets. The small number of donors limited the genetic and exposure-history diversity represented. When a handful of donors were compared, the shared fraction of clonotypes was about 5% for naive CD4, roughly 3.4% for naive CD8, 2% to 2.5% for memory CD4, and 0.35% to 0.4% for memory CD8. Rarefaction of sorted-subset datasets indicated incomplete sequencing despite the large sequencing depth. Based on pairwise subsampling, the degree of clonotype sharing among donors was expected to be affected by sequencing depth. Sampling was restricted to blood, and TCR repertoires in tissue are likely to differ from TCR repertoires in blood.

CD8 naive samples were CD45RO-negative cells positively selected for CCR7, giving a CD45RA+CCR7+ population that excluded TemRA cells. Donors were healthy HIV-negative adults with no recently reported acute infections or vaccinations. Every donor was a Caucasian adult residing in Nashville, Tennessee, USA. Blood was obtained by leukapheresis, after which PBMCs were separated by Ficoll-Histopaque density gradient centrifugation and cryopreserved in liquid nitrogen vapor phase. Purity and quantity of every magnetically sorted T cell population were checked by analytical flow cytometry. From each sorted fraction, genomic DNA was isolated and quantified by UV absorbance on a Nanodrop 2000c. Including the terminal cysteine and phenylalanine, the CDR3 comprises 15 residues. Only the CDR3 DNA stays, 45 bases, in frame from base 1. V and J are trimmed by 4 bases and 3 bases, and the gene matches miss 6 bases of the junction. CDR1 and CDR2 are read off the germline V gene as MGHRA and YSYEKL.

Concerning this clone: Its antigen target is currently unknown. Base qualities are missing; no much larger clone stands one base away. Other DNA sequences of this sample code for an identical CDR3.

Using the deep immunoSEQ assay, TCR CDR3 regions were amplified from genomic DNA by multiplex PCR. Extracted genomic DNA from each cell subset was spread evenly across all wells of several immunoSEQ 96-well plates, with each plate serving as a replicate. For sorted subsets, about 200 ng genomic DNA, equal to tens of thousands of T cell genomes, was loaded into each replicate PCR. The purified libraries were quantified using a Qubit 3.0 fluorometer, sized with a Bioanalyzer 2100, and then quantified again using the KAPA Library Quantification kit. Every immunoSEQ 96-well plate was sequenced on a separate single-read 150-cycle Illumina NextSeq 550 flow cell. Per the authors' processing: Because the immunoSEQ output held only junctional sequences and lacked quality scores, the filtering could not match the filtering applied to full-length reads. Sequences were annotated with PyIR, a Python wrapper for IgBLAST v1.9, and V/J genes and CDR3 were assigned using IMGT germline references. Reads were removed for weak V/J assignments (E-value above 1e-6), missing CDR3, stop codons, out-of-frame junctions, or ambiguous translated residues. A V3J clonotype was defined by an identical inferred V gene, J gene, and CDR3 amino acid sequence. Percentage overlap between repertoires was computed as shared unique clonotypes divided by the size of the smaller repertoire. RTK rarefaction, the Chao1 estimator, and Recon v2.1 estimates of unobserved clonotypes were used to assess repertoire richness. For all TCRbeta clonotypes obtained by the gDNA method from a handful of donors, generation probabilities were computed with OLGA. Imported from immuneACCESS, the table was reduced by TCRdb to in-frame sequences with V and J called. These copies leave out some clones; in studies compared against another copy, an unresolved V gene accounts for under half, and the cause of the remainder is not known. D and trimming come from the DNA, and the V and J calls and clone size come from that table. This sample holds around 2,000,000 clones; about 95% were observed only once. The ten most abundant clones make up more than 0.95% of the sample.

Input material: naive CD8+ T cells sorted from blood. Reading the label with the study, this specimen's cell subset or site is: CD45RA+CCR7+. This receptor was taken from a man aged 18 to 35 in good health. The chain uses TRBV4-1 and TRBJ2-7; a stretch of 10 junction bases matches TRBD2. The CDR3 region has the sequence CASSPLAGGNYEQYF. The DNA sequence reads TGCGCCAGCAGCCCTTTAGCGGGGGGAAACTACGAGCAGTACTTC.